This is a list of T cell receptor beta chains from one sample in a study. TCRdb re-analysed the RT-PCR reads in MiXCR, keeping a single row per CDR3 protein. The sample gives about 680,000 distinct CDR3 sequences, approximately 15% of which show up once; around 3.3% is in the top ten. The source material was memory CD4+ T cells from blood. These receptor sequences come from a female donor in good health, serving as a healthy control. Both conserved end residues are part of each CDR3. The D gene is left open where the match is weak. Rows may omit the clone size; those that give it use once, few, many or a size class.

>TRBV6-6|TRBJ2-3|-|few
TGTGCCAGCAGTTTCCGGGACTTCGAAGATACGCAGTATTTT
CASSFRDFEDTQYF
>TRBV4-2|TRBJ2-7|TRBD1|few
TGTGCCAGCAGCCAAGATTTAGGACAGGGTTTCTACGAGCAGTACTTC
CASSQDLGQGFYEQYF
>TRBV7-6|TRBJ2-1|-|many
TGTGCCAGCAGCTTAGATGACGGACCCTACAATGAGCAGTTCTTC
CASSLDDGPYNEQFF
>TRBV20-1|TRBJ2-1|TRBD2|many
TGCAGTGCTTTGATGACTAGCGCGGACAATGAGCAGTTCTTC
CSALMTSADNEQFF
>TRBV20-1|TRBJ2-1|TRBD2|many
TGCAGTGCGCCCCCCGGGGGGTTGGATGAGCAGTTCTTC
CSAPPGGLDEQFF
>TRBV20-1|TRBJ2-2|-|many
TGCAGCACTAGGGGGGCGCCCAACACCGGGGAGCTGTTTTTT
CSTRGAPNTGELFF
>TRBV20-1|TRBJ2-1|TRBD2|many
TGCAGTGCCCAGCGGGGGGATTACTCCTACAATGAGCAGTTCTTC
CSAQRGDYSYNEQFF
>TRBV2|TRBJ1-5|TRBD1|-
TGTGCCAGCAACAGGGGGCAGGGTCAGCCCCAGCATTTT
CASNRGQGQPQHF
>TRBV18|TRBJ1-1|-|-
TGTGCCAGCTCACTCCAGGACTCCTGGGACACTGAAGCTTTCTTT
CASSLQDSWDTEAFF
>TRBV20-1|TRBJ1-4|TRBD1|-
TGCAGTGCTAGAGATCAGCGGCAGGGGGCCGTCGAAAAACTGTTTTTT
CSARDQRQGAVEKLFF